A selection of T cell receptor beta chains follows, all from one sample in a study of blood T cell repertoires in COVID-19. Data came from immunoSEQ multiplex PCR; TCRdb stores just in-frame clones and leaves some out. The sample shows under 80,000 clones, 92% of them seen only once. Material: peripheral blood. Receptors originate from a human donor in a cohort sampled during active COVID-19. The CDR3 runs from the conserved cysteine through the conserved F or W. The D gene is left open where the match is weak. A clone size is listed for some rows: how often the clone was seen (once, few, many), or a class if it is expanded.

>TRBV6-5|.|.|TRBJ2-3
TGTGCCAGCAGTCGCTCCCAGGAAGATACGCAGTATTTT
CASSRSQEDTQYF
>TRBV12-3/TRBV12-4|.|.|TRBJ2-7
TGTGCCAGCAGTTTGGGAGCATACGAGCAGTACTTC
CASSLGAYEQYF
>TRBV5-5|.|.|TRBJ1-3
TGTGCCAGCAGCTCTGAGGGGACAGGAAACACCATATATTTT
CASSSEGTGNTIYF
>TRBV19|TRBD2|.|TRBJ2-7
TGTGCCAGTAGCCGAGCTAGCGGGAGATCGCCCTACGAGCAGTACTTC
CASSRASGRSPYEQYF
>TRBV5-3|.|once|TRBJ2-1
TGTGCCAGAAGCATCTTTGCCTACAATGAGCAGTTCTTC
CARSIFAYNEQFF
>TRBV7-9|TRBD1|.|TRBJ2-5
TGTGCCAGCAGCTTCGGGACAGCTGTCCGAGAGACCCAGTACTTC
CASSFGTAVRETQYF
>TRBV28|.|.|TRBJ1-2
TGTGCCAGCAGGTTACAGGCCCCGCTAGGCTACACCTTC
CASRLQAPLGYTF
>TRBV4-3|.|.|TRBJ2-1
TGCGCCAGCAGCCAAGAACGGAGCGGTAGTTACAATGAGCAGTTCTTC
CASSQERSGSYNEQFF
>TRBV11-2|TRBD1|.|TRBJ1-1
TGTGCCAGCAGCTTAAATCGTCCCGGGACAGGGGATGTAGGAGCTTTCTTT
CASSLNRPGTGDVGAFF
>TRBV6-6|TRBD2|.|TRBJ2-3
TGTGCCAGCAGGCCCGGGACTAGCGGCTACACAGATACGCAGTATTTT
CASRPGTSGYTDTQYF
>TRBV5-4|TRBD2|.|TRBJ2-2
TGTGCCAGCAGCAAGACTAGCGGGAGAACCGGAGGGGAGCTGTTTTTT
CASSKTSGRTGGELFF
>TRBV28|.|.|TRBJ1-2
TGTGCCAGCAGTCATCGGACAGTTACTAACTATGGCTACACCTTC
CASSHRTVTNYGYTF
>TRBV21-1|.|.|TRBJ2-6
TGTGCCAGCAGCAAATTCGCAGTCCCCTCTGGGGCCAACGTCCTGACTTTC
CASSKFAVPSGANVLTF
>TRBV19|TRBD1|once|TRBJ1-5
TGTGCCAGTACCGGACAGGGGATTTCGCCCCAGCATTTT
CASTGQGISPQHF
>TRBV28|.|.|TRBJ1-5
TGTGCCAGCAGTACCCGGGTAGCCAATCAGCCCCAGCATTTT
CASSTRVANQPQHF
>TRBV6-5|.|.|TRBJ2-5
TGTGCCAGCAGTTACAACAGGCAGGGACAAGAGACCCAGTACTTC
CASSYNRQGQETQYF
>TRBV6-6|TRBD2|once|TRBJ2-1
TGTGCCAGCAGTTCCAGCGGGGGGGCCATAGTTGAGCAGTTCTTC
CASSSSGGAIVEQFF
>TRBV7-9|.|.|TRBJ2-5
TGTGCCAGCAGCCGTAGTGCGGGACAGCAAGAGACCCAGTACTTC
CASSRSAGQQETQYF
>TRBV2|.|once|TRBJ2-3
TGTGCCAGCACCGAAACAGGGGGAGGGGCAGATACGCAGTATTTT
CASTETGGGADTQYF
>TRBV16|.|.|TRBJ1-1
TGTGCCAGCAGCCAATCCGGGGTTGAAGGCCCCGGGGCTTTCTTT
CASSQSGVEGPGAFF
>TRBV19|TRBD2|.|TRBJ2-1
TGTGCCAGTACCCAAGCGGGGGGGCCCAGTGAGCAGTTCTTC
CASTQAGGPSEQFF
>TRBV5-1|TRBD2|.|TRBJ2-7
TGCGCCAGCAGCTTTTACGGGGGGTACGAGCAGTACTTC
CASSFYGGYEQYF
>TRBV7-9|.|.|TRBJ1-1
TGTGCCAGCAGCTTAGGACATACGAACACTGAAGCTTTCTTT
CASSLGHTNTEAFF
>TRBV20-1|.|.|TRBJ2-3
TGCAGTGCAAGTCAAAGCGGCCTATCCACAGATACGCAGTATTTT
CSASQSGLSTDTQYF
>TRBV23-1|.|.|TRBJ1-5
TGCGCCAGCAGTCCAGTAAAGGGGAATAGCAATCAGCCCCAGCATTTT
CASSPVKGNSNQPQHF
>TRBV20-1|TRBD2|.|TRBJ2-1
TGCAGTGCTAGTCTACTAGCGGGAGGATCTGAGCAGTTCTTC
CSASLLAGGSEQFF
>TRBV11-2|.|.|TRBJ2-2
TGTGCCAGCAGCCCCGCCGGGGAGCTGTTTTTT
CASSPAGELFF
>TRBV6-2/TRBV6-3|TRBD2|.|TRBJ2-3
TGTGCCAGCAGTTATCGGCGGGGGGTCACAGGGTGGCGAACAGATACGCAGTATTTT
CASSYRRGVTGWRTDTQYF
>TRBV18|.|.|TRBJ1-4
TGTGCCAGCTCACTAAGGGACACCCTGGGGGAAAAACTGTTTTTT
CASSLRDTLGEKLFF
>TRBV19|TRBD1|.|TRBJ2-2
TGTGCCAGTAGTATGCGTGGGACAGGATACACCGGGGAGCTGTTTTTT
CASSMRGTGYTGELFF
>TRBV2|.|.|TRBJ1-5
TGTGCCAGCTCCACTGTGGGGGGGTATACTCAGCCCCAGCATTTT
CASSTVGGYTQPQHF
>TRBV5-1|.|.|TRBJ1-1
TGCGCCAGCAGCTGGCAGGGGAACACTGAAGCTTTCTTT
CASSWQGNTEAFF
>TRBV3-1/TRBV3-2|.|.|TRBJ1-5
TGTGCCAGCAGCCAGGATACAGGGTACAATCAGCCCCAGCATTTT
CASSQDTGYNQPQHF
>TRBV5-5|TRBD1|.|TRBJ1-5
TGTGCCAGCAGCAACACGGGACAGGGCTACAATCAGCCCCAGCATTTT
CASSNTGQGYNQPQHF
>TRBV19|.|.|TRBJ1-2
TGTGCCAGTAGTACGGTTCCAGGGGTAAACTATGGCTACACCTTC
CASSTVPGVNYGYTF
>TRBV6-5|TRBD1|.|TRBJ1-1
TGTGCCAGTAGGGTGGGTGGGACAGGGAACACTGAAGCTTTCTTT
CASRVGGTGNTEAFF
>TRBV29-1|TRBD1|.|TRBJ1-2
TGCAGCGTTGGAAGACAGGGGGCGTGGGATGGCTACACCTTC
CSVGRQGAWDGYTF
>TRBV5-1|TRBD2|.|TRBJ2-1
TGCGCCAGCAGCTTTCCGCCGGGACTAGCGTCGGTGGATGAGCAGTTCTTC
CASSFPPGLASVDEQFF
>TRBV20-1|.|.|TRBJ2-3
TGCAGTGCTAGTGATGTCAAGCGCCTTACAGATACGCAGTATTTT
CSASDVKRLTDTQYF
>TRBV6-2/TRBV6-3|.|.|TRBJ2-1
TGTGCCAGCAGTTACGGCGGTCTTACTGGGTACAATGAGCAGTTCTTC
CASSYGGLTGYNEQFF
>TRBV5-6|.|.|TRBJ1-4
TGTGCCAGCAGCTCGCCACCCTACCTCGAAAAACTGTTTTTT
CASSSPPYLEKLFF
>TRBV7-2|TRBD2|.|TRBJ2-3
TGTGCCAGCAGCTCTTCCTCTAGCGGGAGAAGCACAGATACGCAGTATTTT
CASSSSSSGRSTDTQYF
>TRBV7-9|TRBD2|.|TRBJ2-1
TGTGCCAGCAGCTTAGGAGCGGGGGTAAATGAGCAGTTCTTC
CASSLGAGVNEQFF